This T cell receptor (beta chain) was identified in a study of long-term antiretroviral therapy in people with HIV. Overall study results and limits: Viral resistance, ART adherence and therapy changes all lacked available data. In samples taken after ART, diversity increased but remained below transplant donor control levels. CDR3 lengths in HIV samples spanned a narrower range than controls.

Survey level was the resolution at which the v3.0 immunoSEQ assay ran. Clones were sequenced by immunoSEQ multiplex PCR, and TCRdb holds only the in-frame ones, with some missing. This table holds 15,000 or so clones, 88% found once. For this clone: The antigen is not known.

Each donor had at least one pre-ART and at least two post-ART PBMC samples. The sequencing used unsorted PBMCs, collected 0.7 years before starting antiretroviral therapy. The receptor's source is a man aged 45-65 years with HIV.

Written as DNA, the CDR3 is TGTGCCAGCAGTGAAGCCATGGGCCTTCTCCCCTACGAGCAGTACTTC. Translation: CASSEAMGLLPYEQYF. This rearrangement joins TRBV6-1 to TRBJ2-7; no firm D call. CDR3 length: 16 residues. The germline gives CDR1 MNHNS, CDR2 SASEGT. V was clipped by 0 bases and J by 2 bases, with 14 bases between them.